A single sample gave rise to the 21 T cell receptor beta chains below, sequenced in a study of cytomegalovirus exposure and HLA in healthy donors. Researchers ran the PCR with 60 Vbeta and 13 Jbeta primers. TCRdb keeps only in-frame clones here, not all; method: immunoSEQ multiplex PCR. Among 200,000 or so clones listed, under 90% were seen once. Sequencing was performed on PBMCs. All receptors come from a boy between 2 and 10 years old in good health and CMV-seronegative.

V is TRBV7-3 and J is TRBJ1-2, with TRBD1 matching 8 bases. The CDR3 totals 13 residues. Germline trimming cut 1 base from V and 8 bases from J; bases unmatched to any gene: 3. CDR1 and CDR2 (germline): SGHTA, FQGTGA. The CDR3 region has the DNA TGTGCCAGCAGCTTAAAATCAGGGGGCGGCTACACCTTC. It codes for CASSLKSGGGYTF.

The chain is built from TRBV9 and TRBJ2-1; the match to TRBD2 covers 7 bases. V shed 0 bases and J 0 bases; nucleotides not matched to a gene: 3. The V gene's germline CDR1 is SGDLS and CDR2 YYNGEE. This CDR3 has 16 residues. CDR3 sequence: CASSVDGGSSYNEQFF. As DNA, the CDR3 is TGTGCCAGCAGCGTAGATGGCGGGAGCTCCTACAATGAGCAGTTCTTC.

In its sample, this clone was seen once. This sequence joins TRBV7-2 and TRBJ1-2; TRBD1 aligns across 8 bases. Germline CDR1 reads SGHTA; CDR2 reads FQGNSA. J was trimmed by 4 bases and V by 5 bases; bases with no gene match: 9. The CDR3 has 15 residues. CDR3 DNA sequence: TGTGCCAGCAGCCCGGAGTCTGACAGGGGCTATGGCTACACCTTC. Translated: CASSPESDRGYGYTF.

The CDR3 DNA reads TGTGCCAGCAGCCCCCCCCGGGTAGACGGCTACACCTTC. This encodes CASSPPRVDGYTF. This sequence joins TRBV7-9 and TRBJ1-2; D is ambiguous. V was pared by 5 bases and J by 8 bases, with 15 bases between. Germline CDR1 SEHNR, CDR2 FQNEAQ (reference sequence). This CDR3 has 13 residues.

The rearrangement joins TRBV11-2 to TRBJ1-2; 9 bases are a match to TRBD1. CDR3 length: 15 amino acids. With 5 bases clipped from V and 4 bases from J, the junction kept 8 bases outside the gene matches. Germline V gene sequence: CDR1 SGHAT, CDR2 FQNNGV. CDR3 nucleotide sequence: TGTGCCAGCAGCCAAGGGACAGGGAGGGGCTATGGCTACACCTTC. Its translation: CASSQGTGRGYGYTF. The variable domain in full, with the rest retrieved from reference TRBV11-2 and TRBJ1-2, is EAGVAQSPRYKIIEKRQSVAFWCNPISGHATLYWYQQILGQGPKLLIQFQNNGVVDDSQLPKDRFSAERLKGVDSTLKIQPAKLEDSAVYLCASSQGTGRGYGYTFGSGTRLTVV.

The chain carries TRBV18 and TRBJ2-4, with D possibly matching TRBD2 (5 bases). Germline values: CDR1 KGHSH, CDR2 LQKENI. The CDR3 has 15 amino acids. Trimming removed 2 bases at V and 3 bases at J, with 11 bases between. CDR3 nucleotides: TGTGCCAGCTCACCAACTAGTAGAGGCAAAAACATTCAGTACTTC. Translated, it gives CASSPTSRGKNIQYF.

CDR3 residues: CASSLGVLPPRGGYTF. Written as DNA, the CDR3 is TGCGCCAGCAGCTTAGGCGTCCTTCCCCCAAGAGGCGGCTACACCTTC. V usage is TRBV5-1 and J usage is TRBJ1-2; D gene ambiguous. This CDR3 is built from 16 residues. V was cut by 2 bases and J by 8 bases, with 22 bases left in between. Germline V CDR1 and CDR2: SGHRS, YFSETQ.

The chain has TRBV7-9 and TRBJ1-5, with D unclear. The germline V gene encodes CDR1 SEHNR and CDR2 FQNEAQ (reference sequence). Trimming shortened V by 6 bases and J by 4 bases, and 10 bases separated the two germline ends. The CDR3 length is 13 residues. In nucleotides, the CDR3 is TGTGCCAGCAGTCCCGACGGGAATCAGCCCCAGCATTTT. Its protein is CASSPDGNQPQHF. Drawing the rest from reference TRBV7-9 and TRBJ1-5, the complete variable domain is DTGVSQNPRHKITKRGQNVTFRCDPISEHNRLYWYRQTLGQGPEFLTYFQNEAQLEKSRLLSDRFSAERPKGSFSTLEIQRTEQGDSAMYLCASSPDGNQPQHFGDGTRLSIL.

The CDR3 reads CASNKRRGPTDTQYF. As DNA, the CDR3 is TGTGCCAGCAACAAAAGGCGGGGGCCCACAGATACGCAGTATTTT. V gene TRBV6-5 combines with J gene TRBJ2-3, with D perhaps matching TRBD2 (7 bases). This CDR3 comprises 15 residues. V gave up 7 bases and J gave up 2 bases, with 16 bases separating them. The germline CDR1 and CDR2 sequences are MNHEY and SVGAGI.

The gene calls are TRBV9 and TRBJ1-1, with D perhaps matching TRBD1 (5 bases). Trimming pared 0 bases from V and 3 bases from J, leaving 9 bases between. Germline V gene lookup returns CDR1 SGDLS and CDR2 YYNGEE. The CDR3 runs to 14 residues. CDR3 residues: CASSVGSRDTEAFF. Here the CDR3 DNA reads TGTGCCAGCAGCGTAGGAAGCAGGGACACTGAAGCTTTCTTT. Supplemented by reference TRBV9 and TRBJ1-1, the full variable domain reads DSGVTQTPKHLITATGQRVTLRCSPRSGDLSVYWYQQSLDQGLQFLIQYYNGEERAKGNILERFSAQQFPDLHSELNLSSLELGDSALYFCASSVGSRDTEAFFGQGTRLTVV.

This clone was observed once. The chain uses TRBV11-3 and TRBJ2-7, with 7 bases aligning to TRBD1. V dropped 5 bases and J dropped 2; count of bases not matched to a gene: 9. Germline CDR1 is SGHNT and CDR2 is YENEEA. The CDR3 spans 15 residues. The DNA for the CDR3 is TGTGCCAGCAGCCACGGAAACAGGGGCCCCTACGAGCAGTACTTC. Protein: CASSHGNRGPYEQYF.

The chain is built from TRBV7-8 and TRBJ2-5; 12 nucleotides line up with TRBD2. The junction had 6 bases not matched to a gene; V was cut back by 5 bases and J by 2 bases. This CDR3 spans 16 amino acids. Germline CDR1 reads SGHVS; CDR2 reads FQNEAQ. In DNA, the CDR3 is TGTGCCAGCAGCCAACATCTAGCGGGGGGGCAAGAGACCCAGTACTTC. Amino acid sequence: CASSQHLAGGQETQYF.

This clone occurred once. This sequence joins TRBV7-2 and TRBJ2-2; maybe TRBD2 (6 bases). V shed 5 bases and J shed 15 bases, with 19 bases lying between them. Germline V gene data show CDR1 as SGHTA and CDR2 as FQGNSA. This CDR3 has 13 amino acids. As DNA, the CDR3 is TGTGCCAGCAGCGTACCCTCACCAGGAGGGGTGTTTTTT. Translated, it gives CASSVPSPGGVFF.

The CDR3 DNA reads as TGTGCCAGCAGCCCCCAGGGGGTTAACACCGGGGAGCTGTTTTTT. Its protein is CASSPQGVNTGELFF. The chain links TRBV6-5 to TRBJ2-2; 7 bases fit TRBD1. J was trimmed by 2 bases and V by 6 bases; bases with no gene match: 6. The CDR3 runs 15 residues. Germline assignment: CDR1 MNHEY and CDR2 SVGAGI.

The chain uses TRBV5-1 and TRBJ1-4; 9 nucleotides align to TRBD1. V shed 4 bases, J shed 8 bases, and the junction held 9 bases outside the gene matches. This CDR3 comprises 15 residues. The germline gives CDR1 SGHRS, CDR2 YFSETQ. CDR3 DNA: TGCGCCAGCAGCCGTTGGACAGGGGCGAACGAAAAACTGTTTTTT. Its translation is CASSRWTGANEKLFF.

The rearrangement links TRBV18 to TRBJ2-3; no clear D gene. V lost 0 bases, J lost 4 bases, and 5 bases lay in between. The CDR3 spans 13 residues. The V gene's germline CDR1 is KGHSH and CDR2 LQKENI. The CDR3, as DNA: TGTGCCAGCTCACCACCTCCGGCAGATACGCAGTATTTT. This gives the protein CASSPPPADTQYF.

CDR3 residues: CASSYRTSGPNEQFF. CDR3 DNA: TGTGCCAGCAGCTATAGAACTAGTGGTCCCAATGAGCAGTTCTTC. The chain recombines TRBV7-2 with TRBJ2-1; TRBD2 is a possible D gene (5 bases). Germline V gives CDR1 SGHTA, CDR2 FQGNSA. The CDR3 length is 15 residues. The V and J ends lost 4 bases and 6 bases respectively, with 16 bases between them.

The CDR3 loop reads CASSFSGTLYNEQFF. The CDR3 region has the DNA TGTGCCAGCAGCTTCTCCGGGACATTGTACAATGAGCAGTTCTTC. The rearrangement uses TRBV7-3 and TRBJ2-1; perhaps TRBD1 as D (6 bases). In germline, CDR1 is SGHTA, CDR2 FQGTGA. The CDR3 runs 15 residues. Trimming removed 3 bases at V and 4 bases at J, with 13 bases between.

The V call is TRBV18, the J call TRBJ2-3; D not resolved. Germline V gene sequence: CDR1 KGHSH, CDR2 LQKENI. The CDR3 extends over 13 amino acids. The V and J ends lost 0 bases and 10 bases respectively, with 11 bases between them. This CDR3 is CASSPPSHQAQYF. The DNA for the CDR3 is TGTGCCAGCTCACCACCGAGCCACCAGGCGCAGTATTTT.

This clone was detected a few times. The V call is TRBV7-2, the J call TRBJ1-6; D remains unclear. The CDR3 loop spans 13 amino acids. Trimming cost V 1 base and J 12 bases, with 10 bases left between them. CDR1 and CDR2 from the germline V gene are SGHTA and FQGNSA. CDR3 loop: CASSLVGGLPLHF. DNA for the CDR3: TGTGCCAGCAGCTTAGTGGGTGGACTACCCCTCCACTTT. Full variable domain (rest looked up from reference TRBV7-2 and TRBJ1-6): GAGVSQSPSNKVTEKGKDVELRCDPISGHTALYWYRQSLGQGLEFLIYFQGNSAPDKSGLPSDRFSAERTGGSVSTLTIQRTQQEDSAVYLCASSLVGGLPLHFGNGTRLTVT.

Comment on this clone: Other DNA sequences in this specimen translate into the identical CDR3. This chain joins TRBV10-3 and TRBJ1-6, with D possibly being TRBD1 (6 bases). Trimming cost V 2 bases and J 7 bases, with 9 bases left between them. The CDR3 length is 14 residues. CDR1 is ENHRY, CDR2 SYGVKD, per germline. The CDR3 nucleotides read TGTGCCATCAGTGAGAGGCAGGGGAATTCACCCCTCCACTTT. Protein sequence: CAISERQGNSPLHF.